The rows below give T cell receptor beta chains drawn from one sample of a study of shared clonotypes between healthy human individuals. Measured with immunoSEQ multiplex PCR; TCRdb has only the in-frame clones, and not every one. The sample has some 470,000 clones, around 80% seen once. Sequenced material: PBMCs. The origin of the receptors is a woman between 40 and 50 years old in good health. Some clones in this sample may be carry-over from other donors' samples. CDR3s include the opening cysteine and the closing phenylalanine or tryptophan. A D gene is named only where the DNA matches it firmly. The size of a clone is reported for some rows only, either as once, few or many, or as a class for expanded clones.

>TRBJ2-5|.|TRBD2|15|TRBV30
CAWAPGLAGVETQYF
TGTGCCTGGGCACCGGGACTAGCGGGGGTAGAGACCCAGTACTTC
>TRBJ2-7|.|TRBD2|15|TRBV15
CATSRGSGSVYEQYF
TGTGCCACCAGCAGAGGTAGCGGGAGTGTCTACGAGCAGTACTTC
>TRBJ2-1|once|TRBD2|15|TRBV5-1
CASSAGTSGDNEQFF
TGCGCCAGCAGCGCGGGGACTAGCGGTGACAATGAGCAGTTCTTC
>TRBJ1-1|.|TRBD1|13|TRBV6-1
CASSARGHTEAFF
TGTGCCAGCAGCGCTAGGGGGCACACTGAAGCTTTCTTT
>TRBJ2-3|.|.|15|TRBV6-6
CASRLLAEGTDTQYF
TGTGCCAGCAGGCTCTTAGCGGAAGGCACAGATACGCAGTATTTT
>TRBJ2-3|.|.|17|TRBV5-3
CARPPLAQLAFSDTQYF
TGTGCCAGACCCCCCCTGGCCCAGCTAGCGTTTTCAGATACGCAGTATTTT
>TRBJ2-7|.|.|13|TRBV28
CASIPDPHGEQYF
TGTGCCAGCATACCGGACCCGCACGGAGAGCAGTACTTC
>TRBJ2-5|.|.|16|TRBV5-1
CASRMWGLDAQETQYF
TGCGCCAGCCGGATGTGGGGATTAGATGCCCAAGAGACCCAGTACTTC
>TRBJ2-3|.|.|16|TRBV5-4
CASRRHSGPSTDTQYF
TGTGCCAGCAGGCGACATAGCGGTCCTAGCACAGATACGCAGTATTTT
>TRBJ2-2|.|TRBD2|15|TRBV7-3
CASSSLAGETGELFF
TGTGCCAGCAGCTCACTAGCGGGGGAGACCGGGGAGCTGTTTTTT
>TRBJ2-1|few|.|15|TRBV7-3
CASRLASAGYNEQFF
TGTGCCAGCAGGTTAGCGTCGGCGGGTTACAATGAGCAGTTCTTC
>TRBJ2-1|.|.|18|TRBV18
CASSPGLLGVVSNNEQFF
TGTGCCAGCTCACCAGGGCTATTAGGTGTCGTAAGCAACAATGAGCAGTTCTTC
>TRBJ1-2|.|.|10|TRBV21-1
CASSKAPVSF
TGTGCCAGCAGCAAAGCGCCGGTCAGCTTC
>TRBJ2-2|.|.|16|TRBV30
CAWSVGILSNTGELFF
TGTGCCTGGAGTGTAGGCATTCTCTCGAACACCGGGGAGCTGTTTTTT
>TRBJ2-5|.|TRBD1|14|TRBV10-3
CAIRDRGAGETQYF
TGTGCCATCAGGGACAGGGGAGCGGGAGAGACCCAGTACTTC
>TRBJ2-1|.|TRBD2|15|TRBV19
CASRIAGATYNEQFF
TGTGCCAGTCGTATAGCGGGAGCTACCTACAATGAGCAGTTCTTC
>TRBJ2-5|.|.|13|TRBV7-2
CASSLVVSETQYF
TGTGCCAGCAGCTTAGTAGTATCCGAGACCCAGTACTTC
>TRBJ1-1|.|.|15|TRBV18
CASSPMGPGSTEAFF
TGTGCCAGCTCACCCATGGGGCCGGGGAGCACTGAAGCTTTCTTT
>TRBJ1-4|.|.|13|TRBV2
CASRQQPTEKLFF
TGTGCCAGCAGACAACAACCGACCGAAAAACTGTTTTTT
>TRBJ2-1|.|TRBD2|16|TRBV7-3
CASSLVGLAGAQEQFF
TGTGCCAGCAGCTTAGTGGGACTAGCGGGAGCCCAGGAGCAGTTCTTC
>TRBJ1-3|.|.|15|TRBV5-1
CASSPKLGEGNTIYF
TGCGCCAGCAGCCCCAAGCTGGGGGAAGGAAACACCATATATTTT
>TRBJ1-4|.|.|16|TRBV5-5
CASSWDQRSSNEKLFF
TGTGCCAGCAGCTGGGACCAGAGAAGTTCTAATGAAAAACTGTTTTTT
>TRBJ2-1|.|TRBD2|16|TRBV4-1
CASSQESSGTTNEQFF
TGCGCCAGCAGCCAAGAAAGCAGCGGGACCACGAATGAGCAGTTCTTC
>TRBJ2-5|.|.|13|TRBV25-1
CASSDWGQETQYF
TGTGCCAGCAGTGATTGGGGCCAAGAGACCCAGTACTTC
>TRBJ2-7|.|TRBD1|16|TRBV28
CASSSHQGALLYEQYF
TGTGCCAGCAGTTCCCACCAGGGGGCCCTTCTCTACGAGCAGTACTTC
>TRBJ2-7|.|.|11|TRBV5-1
CASSQDYEQYF
TGCGCCAGCAGCCAGGACTACGAGCAGTACTTC
>TRBJ2-7|.|.|14|TRBV25-1
CASSESGGSSEQYF
TGTGCCAGCAGTGAGAGTGGGGGTTCCAGCGAGCAGTACTTC
>TRBJ2-3|.|TRBD2|20|TRBV4-1
CASSQEGPGLAGGTTDTQYF
TGCGCCAGCAGCCAAGAGGGTCCGGGACTAGCGGGAGGAACCACAGATACGCAGTATTTT
>TRBJ2-3|once|.|14|TRBV29-1
CSVRVLGPTDTQYF
TGCAGCGTTCGGGTCCTAGGACCCACAGATACGCAGTATTTT
>TRBJ1-2|.|.|15|TRBV19
CASSIPRGGGYGYTF
TGTGCCAGTAGTATCCCGCGGGGAGGCGGGTATGGCTACACCTTC
>TRBJ2-7|once|.|11|TRBV19
CASSSGPVQYF
TGTGCCAGTAGTTCGGGCCCGGTGCAGTACTTC
>TRBJ2-7|.|.|14|TRBV28
CASSFSPGLYEQYF
TGTGCCAGCAGTTTTAGCCCAGGGCTCTACGAGCAGTACTTC
>TRBJ2-2|.|TRBD2|18|TRBV7-3
CASSRTQNSGRGTGELFF
TGTGCCAGCAGCCGTACTCAAAATAGCGGGAGAGGTACCGGGGAGCTGTTTTTT
>TRBJ1-2|.|.|14|TRBV5-1
CASSFQYVGEGYTF
TGCGCCAGCAGCTTTCAATATGTGGGAGAGGGCTACACCTTC
>TRBJ1-5|.|.|14|TRBV28
CASSLQISNQPQHF
TGTGCCAGCAGTTTACAGATTAGCAATCAGCCCCAGCATTTT
>TRBJ2-3|.|TRBD1|14|TRBV18
CASSLGTGMDTQYF
TGTGCCAGCTCACTCGGGACAGGGATGGATACGCAGTATTTT
>TRBJ1-1|many|.|13|TRBV7-9
CASSLTRNLEAFF
TGTGCCAGCAGCTTGACAAGAAACCTTGAAGCTTTCTTT
>TRBJ2-1|.|.|13|TRBV14
CTSSQGLYSVQFF
TGTACCAGCAGCCAAGGCCTCTATAGTGTGCAGTTCTTC
>TRBJ1-1|.|.|13|TRBV11-2
CASSLETDTEAFF
TGTGCCAGCAGCTTAGAAACCGACACTGAAGCTTTCTTT
>TRBJ1-2|.|TRBD1|13|TRBV2
CASSLTGGGGYTF
TGTGCCAGCAGCTTAACAGGGGGAGGTGGCTACACCTTC
>TRBJ2-1|.|.|14|TRBV30
CAWSDSGLNNEQFF
TGTGCCTGGAGTGATAGCGGATTAAACAATGAGCAGTTCTTC
>TRBJ2-5|.|TRBD2|15|TRBV28
CASSPGLAGVETQYF
TGTGCCAGCTCCCCGGGACTAGCGGGAGTAGAGACCCAGTACTTC
>TRBJ1-5|.|.|17|TRBV28
CASSFFGTGRLNQPQHF
TGTGCCAGCAGTTTCTTCGGAACGGGCCGCCTCAATCAGCCCCAGCATTTT
>TRBJ1-4|.|.|10|TRBV28
CASKDEKLFF
TGTGCCAGCAAGGATGAAAAACTGTTTTTT
>TRBJ1-2|.|.|14|TRBV19
CASSMSGGSYGYTF
TGTGCCAGTAGTATGTCGGGGGGGAGCTATGGCTACACCTTC
>TRBJ1-1|.|.|13|TRBV28
CASTFGTNTEAFF
TGTGCCAGCACATTCGGTACTAACACTGAAGCTTTCTTT
>TRBJ2-3|.|TRBD1|13|TRBV15
CATSRVRDSPRYF
TGTGCCACCAGCAGAGTAAGGGACAGCCCCCGGTATTTT
>TRBJ2-1|once|TRBD2|15|TRBV2
CASSELAGGGNEQFF
TGTGCCAGCAGTGAACTAGCGGGAGGAGGGAATGAGCAGTTCTTC
>TRBJ1-2|.|.|16|TRBV13
CASSLGWGRDYYGYTF
TGTGCCAGCAGCTTAGGCTGGGGCAGGGACTACTATGGCTACACCTTC
>TRBJ2-3|.|.|14|TRBV5-6
CASSLRQGGDTQYF
TGTGCCAGCAGCTTGAGACAGGGAGGAGATACGCAGTATTTT
>TRBJ2-1|.|.|14|TRBV18
CASSPTHTYNEQFF
TGTGCCAGCTCACCAACACACACCTACAATGAGCAGTTCTTC